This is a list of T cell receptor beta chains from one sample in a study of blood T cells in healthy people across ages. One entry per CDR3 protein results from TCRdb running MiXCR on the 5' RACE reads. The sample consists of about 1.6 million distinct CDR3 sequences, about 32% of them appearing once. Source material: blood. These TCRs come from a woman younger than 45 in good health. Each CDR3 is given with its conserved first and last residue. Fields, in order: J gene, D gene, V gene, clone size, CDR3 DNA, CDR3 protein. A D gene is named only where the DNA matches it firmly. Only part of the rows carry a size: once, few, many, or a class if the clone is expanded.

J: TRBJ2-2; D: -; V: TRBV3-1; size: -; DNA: TGTGCCAGCAGCCAAGGCCGCGGGATGACCGGGGAGCTGTTTTTT; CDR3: CASSQGRGMTGELFF
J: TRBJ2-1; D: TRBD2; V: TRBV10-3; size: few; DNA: TGTGCCATCGGGACTAGCGGGGATGAGCAGTTCTTC; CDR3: CAIGTSGDEQFF
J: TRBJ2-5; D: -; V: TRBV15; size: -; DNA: TGTGCCACCAGCAGTCATCCGGGATTGCAAGAGACCCAGTACTTC; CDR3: CATSSHPGLQETQYF
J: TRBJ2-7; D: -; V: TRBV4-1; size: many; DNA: TGCGCCAGCAGCCAATCCTCCACCGGACAGTCCTACGAGCAGTACTTC; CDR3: CASSQSSTGQSYEQYF
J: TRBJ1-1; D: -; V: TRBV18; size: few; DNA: TGTGCCAGCTCTCGCTCCCGGGGCGACACTGAAGCTTTCTTT; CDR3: CASSRSRGDTEAFF
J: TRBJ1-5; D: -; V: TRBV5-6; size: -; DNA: TGTGCCAGCAGCGTGGGCGGTAGCATCCTTAATCAGCCCCAGCATTTT; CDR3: CASSVGGSILNQPQHF
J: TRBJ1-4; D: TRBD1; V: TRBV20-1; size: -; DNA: TGCAGTGCTAACAGGGGAAGGGGTGAAAAACTGTTTTTT; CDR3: CSANRGRGEKLFF
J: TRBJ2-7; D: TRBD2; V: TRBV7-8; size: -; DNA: TGTGCCAGCAGCTTAGTTCCTAGCGGGAGTTGGTACGAGCAGTACTTC; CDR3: CASSLVPSGSWYEQYF
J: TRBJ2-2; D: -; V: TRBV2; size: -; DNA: TGTGCCAGCAGAGGAGGGGGCAAATCCACCGGGGAGCTGTTTTTT; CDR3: CASRGGGKSTGELFF
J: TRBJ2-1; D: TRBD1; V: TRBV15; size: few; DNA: TGTGCCACCAGCAGAGATCGAGAGGGGGCTTTCTACAATGAGCAGTTCTTC; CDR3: CATSRDREGAFYNEQFF
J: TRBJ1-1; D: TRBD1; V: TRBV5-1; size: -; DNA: TGCGCCAGCAGCACCGATTCGACAGGGACGAACACTGAAGCTTTCTTT; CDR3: CASSTDSTGTNTEAFF
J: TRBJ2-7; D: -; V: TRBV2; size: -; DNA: TGTGCCACCCGACGGACCATAATGTACGAGCAGTACTTC; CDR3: CATRRTIMYEQYF
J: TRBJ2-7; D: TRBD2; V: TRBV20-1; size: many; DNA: TGCAGTGCTAGAGTATTAGCGGGACCGAGCGAGCAGTACTTC; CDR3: CSARVLAGPSEQYF
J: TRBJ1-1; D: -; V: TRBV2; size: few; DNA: TGTGCCAGCCGCACGGAAGGGGCGACGGGAACTGAAGCTTTCTTT; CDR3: CASRTEGATGTEAFF
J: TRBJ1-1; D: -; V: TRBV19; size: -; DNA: TGTGCCAGTAGTATGCGGGGAGGGGGCACTGAAGCTTTCTTT; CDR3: CASSMRGGGTEAFF
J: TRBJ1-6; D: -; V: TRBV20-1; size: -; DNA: TGCAGTGCTAGACTGGGGAATCAGTGGTATTCACCCCTCCACTTT; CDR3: CSARLGNQWYSPLHF
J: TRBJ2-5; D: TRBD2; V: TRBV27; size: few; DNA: TGTGCCGGCAGTTTTGGCGGGACTAGCGGGAGTGGGGAGCAGTACTTC; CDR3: CAGSFGGTSGSGEQYF
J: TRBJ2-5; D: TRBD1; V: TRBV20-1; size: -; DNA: TGCAGTGCCACGGAGGGACAGGCGGTGTGTGAGACCCAGTACTTC; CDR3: CSATEGQAVCETQYF
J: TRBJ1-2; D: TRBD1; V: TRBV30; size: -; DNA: TGTGCCTGGAGTCGACAGGGTTCGGGCTACACCTTC; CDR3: CAWSRQGSGYTF
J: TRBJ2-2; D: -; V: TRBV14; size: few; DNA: TGTGCCAGCAGCCAAGCCGGGGCCGGGGAGCTGTTTTTT; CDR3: CASSQAGAGELFF
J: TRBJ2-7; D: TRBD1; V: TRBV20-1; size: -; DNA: TGCAGTGCTAGACTTGACAGGGGGATATACGAGCAGTACTTC; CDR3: CSARLDRGIYEQYF
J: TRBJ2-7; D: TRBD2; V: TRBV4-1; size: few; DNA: TGCGCCAGCAGCCGCCTAACAGGACTAGCGGGGGGCTACGAGCAGTACTTC; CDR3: CASSRLTGLAGGYEQYF
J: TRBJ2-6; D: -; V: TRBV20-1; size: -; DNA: TGCAGTGCTAGAGCCGCGGGTGCTGGGGCCAACGTCCTGACTTTC; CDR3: CSARAAGAGANVLTF
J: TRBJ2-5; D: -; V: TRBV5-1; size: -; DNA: -; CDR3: CASSADRGFLETQYF
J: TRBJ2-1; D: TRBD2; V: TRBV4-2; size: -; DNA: TGTGCCAGCAGCCAGGGACTAGCGGGAGGACAAGAAGAGACCCCCTACAATGAGCAGTTCTTC; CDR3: CASSQGLAGGQEETPYNEQFF
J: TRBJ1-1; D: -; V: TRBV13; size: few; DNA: TGTGCCAGCAGCTTAGGTCCGGCCCCCACTGAAGCTTTCTTT; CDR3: CASSLGPAPTEAFF
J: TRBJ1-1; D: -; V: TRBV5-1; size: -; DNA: TGCGCCAGCAGCTTTAGACCAGCCGCCATGAACACTGAAGCTTTCTTT; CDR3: CASSFRPAAMNTEAFF
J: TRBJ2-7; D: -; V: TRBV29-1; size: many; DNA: TGCAGCGTTGAGTTATCGGCTCCGGGCTCCTACGAGCAGTACTTC; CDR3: CSVELSAPGSYEQYF
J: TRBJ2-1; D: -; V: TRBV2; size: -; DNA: TGTGCCAGCAGTGGAGTAACGGGCAATGAGCAGTTCTTC; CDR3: CASSGVTGNEQFF
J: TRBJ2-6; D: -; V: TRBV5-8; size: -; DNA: TGTGCCAGCAGCTTGGCGACAGGTGGGGCCAACGTCCTGACTTTC; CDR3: CASSLATGGANVLTF
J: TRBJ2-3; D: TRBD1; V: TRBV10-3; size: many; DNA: TGTGCCATCAGTGAGTCGGACAGGGCGCGGAGGTATTTT; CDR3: CAISESDRARRYF
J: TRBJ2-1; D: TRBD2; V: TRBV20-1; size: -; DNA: TGCAGTGCTAGAGCCGCGTTAGCGGGGGGACGAGAGCAGTTCTTC; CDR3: CSARAALAGGREQFF
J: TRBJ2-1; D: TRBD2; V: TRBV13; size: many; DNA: TGTGCCAGCAGCTTAGTTGCGGGGGGCCTCAATGAGCAGTTCTTC; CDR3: CASSLVAGGLNEQFF
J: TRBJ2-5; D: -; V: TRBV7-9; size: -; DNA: TGTGCCAGCAGCGCCAGCCGATCGGGAGTTGGGTACCAAGAGACCCAGTACTTC; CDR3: CASSASRSGVGYQETQYF
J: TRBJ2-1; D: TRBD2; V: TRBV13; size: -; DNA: TGTGCCAGCAGCTTAGAAGCGGGGCCTGGGCAGTTCTTC; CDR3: CASSLEAGPGQFF
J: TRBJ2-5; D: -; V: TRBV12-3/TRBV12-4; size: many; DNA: TGTGCCAGCAGCCCCAGGCTTAGCGGACAAGAGACCCAGTACTTC; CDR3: CASSPRLSGQETQYF
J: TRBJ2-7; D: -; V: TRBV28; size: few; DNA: TGTGCCAGCAGAACCCGGGGAGGGGGCTACGAGCAGTACTTC; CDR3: CASRTRGGGYEQYF
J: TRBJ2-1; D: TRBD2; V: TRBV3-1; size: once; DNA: TGTGCCAGCAGCCTAACCGGGACTACCTCTATCTACTACAATGAGCAGTTCTTC; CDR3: CASSLTGTTSIYYNEQFF
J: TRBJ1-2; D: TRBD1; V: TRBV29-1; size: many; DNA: TGCAGCGCGCTGGGACAGCGCTCCTATGGCTACACCTTC; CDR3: CSALGQRSYGYTF
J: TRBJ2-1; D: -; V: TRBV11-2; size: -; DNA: TGTGCCAGCAGCTTAGAGTTGGACGCAGCCTACAATGAGCAGTTCTTC; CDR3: CASSLELDAAYNEQFF
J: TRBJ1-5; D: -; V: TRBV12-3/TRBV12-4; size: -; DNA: TGTGCCAGCACCGCGGCAGGTAGGGGCAATCAGCCCCAGCATTTT; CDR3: CASTAAGRGNQPQHF
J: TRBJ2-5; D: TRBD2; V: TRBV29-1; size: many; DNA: TGCAGCGTTGCCGGGACTAGCGGTGAGACCCAGTACTTC; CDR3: CSVAGTSGETQYF
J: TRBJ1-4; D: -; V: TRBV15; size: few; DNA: TGTGCCACCAGCAGAGTTGGACCCTCCGGCGAAAAACTGTTTTTT; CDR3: CATSRVGPSGEKLFF
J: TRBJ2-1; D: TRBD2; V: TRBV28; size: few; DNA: TGTGCCAGCACCCGACTAGCGGACAATGAGCAGTTCTTC; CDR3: CASTRLADNEQFF
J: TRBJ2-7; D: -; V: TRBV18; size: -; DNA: TGTGCCAGCTCACCGCCCACTAGAACGGGCTACGAGCAGTACTTC; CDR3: CASSPPTRTGYEQYF
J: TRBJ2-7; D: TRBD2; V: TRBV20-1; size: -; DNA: TGCAGTGCCACGGATCGGACTAGCGGGGTTTTATGGGAAGAGCAGTACTTC; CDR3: CSATDRTSGVLWEEQYF
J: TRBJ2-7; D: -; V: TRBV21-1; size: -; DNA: TGTGCCAGCACCGCGGGACTGGAAACCTACGAGCAGTACTTC; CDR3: CASTAGLETYEQYF
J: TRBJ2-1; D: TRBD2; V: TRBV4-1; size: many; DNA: TGCGCCAGCAGCCAAGCACCCGGGACTAGCGGACGTAATGAGCAGTTCTTC; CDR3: CASSQAPGTSGRNEQFF
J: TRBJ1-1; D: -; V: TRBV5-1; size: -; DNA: TGCGCCAGCAGCTTGGGACGGAACAGGGACACTGAAGCTTTCTTT; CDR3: CASSLGRNRDTEAFF
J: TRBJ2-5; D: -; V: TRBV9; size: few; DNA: TGTGCCAGCAGCGTAGAGGCTCGGCGAAGCGGCAGCCGTCGGGAGACCCAGTACTTC; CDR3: CASSVEARRSGSRRETQYF
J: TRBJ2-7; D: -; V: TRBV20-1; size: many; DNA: TGCAGTGCGCCGAGCTCCTACGAGCAGTACTTC; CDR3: CSAPSSYEQYF
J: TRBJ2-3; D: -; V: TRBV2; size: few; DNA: TGTGCCAGCAGTGACTACCAATCAGATACGCAGTATTTT; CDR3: CASSDYQSDTQYF
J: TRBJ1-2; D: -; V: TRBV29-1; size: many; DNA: TGCAGCGTTGTTGGAGCTAACTATGGCTACACCTTC; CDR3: CSVVGANYGYTF
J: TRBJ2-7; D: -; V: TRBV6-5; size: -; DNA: TGTGCCAGCAGTTACGGGCAGGGGTTCTTCAATGAGCAGTACTTC; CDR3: CASSYGQGFFNEQYF
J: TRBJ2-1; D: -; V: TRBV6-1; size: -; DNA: TGTGCCAACAGCCTGACACCGAGCTCCTACAATGAGCAGTTCTTC; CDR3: CANSLTPSSYNEQFF
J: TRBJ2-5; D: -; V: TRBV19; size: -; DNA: TGTGCCAGTAGTATTTTGCAGGGCGAGACCCAGTACTTC; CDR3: CASSILQGETQYF
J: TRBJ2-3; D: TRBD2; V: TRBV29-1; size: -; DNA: TGCAGCGTTGAAGGAGGGCTAGCGGACACAGATACGCAGTATTTT; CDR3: CSVEGGLADTDTQYF
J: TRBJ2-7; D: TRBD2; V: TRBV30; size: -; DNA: TGTGCCTGGAGACGGACTAGCGGGAGCTTCTACGAGCAGTACTTC; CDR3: CAWRRTSGSFYEQYF
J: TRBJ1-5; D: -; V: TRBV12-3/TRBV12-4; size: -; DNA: TGTGCCAGCAGTTTACATCACGACAATCAGCCCCAGCATTTT; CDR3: CASSLHHDNQPQHF